These T cell receptor beta chains were read from a single sample in a study of persistence of HIV-infected CD4 T cells. The method was immunoSEQ multiplex PCR; TCRdb's version includes in-frame clones alone and lacks a portion of them. The table shows around 35,000 clones, with 80% occurring only once. For these receptors, no antigen is known. Specimen: CD4+ T cells sorted from PBMCs after approximately 19-hour stimulation, collected from a patient who received antiretroviral therapy. The receptors originated from an adult man with HIV who was CMV-seropositive. CDR3s include the opening cysteine and the closing phenylalanine or tryptophan. D genes are given only for firm matches. The listing skips clone size in some rows; elsewhere it reads once, few, many or a size class.

v_call,j_call,d_call,clone_size,cdr3_nt,cdr3_aa
TRBV5-1,TRBJ2-2,TRBD1,-,TGCGCCAGCAGCTTGGCCGGGACAGCTGCCGCCGGGGAGCTGTTTTTT,CASSLAGTAAAGELFF
TRBV4-1,TRBJ2-2,-,few,TGCGCCAGCAGCCAGATGTTAGCCGTCAGGGAGCTGTTTTTT,CASSQMLAVRELFF
TRBV3-1/TRBV3-2,TRBJ2-4,-,-,TGTGCCAGCAGCCAAACAGGGCCCGAAAACATTCAGTACTTC,CASSQTGPENIQYF
TRBV5-1,TRBJ2-7,-,once,TGCGCCAGCAGCTTCTTGGGCCCCCGGGGTTCCTACGAGCAGTACTTC,CASSFLGPRGSYEQYF
TRBV25-1,TRBJ1-6,-,few,TGTGCCAGCAGTGAACGGTTGCAGGGATATTCACCCCTCCACTTT,CASSERLQGYSPLHF
TRBV6-1,TRBJ2-5,-,-,TGTGCCAGCAGTGAAAGGGAGGGGGCGCGGGAGACCCAGTACTTC,CASSEREGARETQYF
TRBV6-1,TRBJ1-1,TRBD1,-,TGTGCCAGCAGTGAAAAAGCAGGGGGCACTGAAGCTTTCTTT,CASSEKAGGTEAFF
TRBV19,TRBJ1-1,-,few,TGTGCCAGTAGCCGGGGAACTGAAGCTTTCTTT,CASSRGTEAFF
TRBV7-8,TRBJ1-6,-,-,TGTGCCAGCAGCTTAGGAGGTCAGGGAGGAGGATCACCCCTCCACTTT,CASSLGGQGGGSPLHF
TRBV6-5,TRBJ1-1,-,few,TGTGCCAGCACCAAGAAGGGATACACTGAAGCTTTCTTT,CASTKKGYTEAFF
TRBV15,TRBJ1-1,-,-,TGTGCCACCAGCAGAGCCCGGGACAAGGGCACTGAAGCTTTCTTT,CATSRARDKGTEAFF
TRBV30,TRBJ1-2,-,-,TGTGCCTGGAGCCCCGGGACATCAGGGTATGGCTACACCTTC,CAWSPGTSGYGYTF
TRBV4-1,TRBJ2-7,TRBD1,-,TGCGCCAGCAGCCAACTGGACAGGGGGAACTCCTACGAGCAGTACTTC,CASSQLDRGNSYEQYF
TRBV28,TRBJ1-5,-,-,TGTGCCAGCAGTCCCCACAGGGCCAATCAGCCCCAGCATTTT,CASSPHRANQPQHF
TRBV28,TRBJ2-7,-,-,TGTGCCAGCAGTCTAGGGGGGGTCCGCTTCTACGAGCAGTACTTC,CASSLGGVRFYEQYF
TRBV10-3,TRBJ2-1,TRBD2,-,TGTGCCATCAGTGAGGGACTAGCGGGGGCCGGGGGGAATGAGCAGTTCTTC,CAISEGLAGAGGNEQFF
TRBV3-1/TRBV3-2,TRBJ1-5,-,-,TGTGCCAGCAGCCAAGGAAGTGGGAATCAGCCCCAGCATTTT,CASSQGSGNQPQHF
TRBV27,TRBJ2-4,TRBD1,once,TGTGCCAGCAGTTCGGGGCAGGGGGCAGCCAAAAACATTCAGTACTTC,CASSSGQGAAKNIQYF
TRBV14,TRBJ1-6,TRBD1,-,TGTGCCAGCAGTACAGGGGCGTGGGCACCCCTCCACTTT,CASSTGAWAPLHF
TRBV6-5,TRBJ1-4,-,-,TGTGCCAGCAAAAAGGGCAGGCGTAATGAAAAACTGTTTTTT,CASKKGRRNEKLFF
TRBV7-9,TRBJ2-3,-,-,TGTGCCAGCAGCCTTGACGGTTATAGCACAGATACGCAGTATTTT,CASSLDGYSTDTQYF
TRBV28,TRBJ1-2,-,once,TGTGCCAGCAGTAACTCAGGGCGCTATGGCTACACCTTC,CASSNSGRYGYTF
TRBV24-1,TRBJ2-6,TRBD1,-,TGTGCCACCAGTGATCCCGGGACAGGGAAGTCTGGGGCCAACGTCCTGACTTTC,CATSDPGTGKSGANVLTF
TRBV10-2,TRBJ2-7,TRBD1,-,TGCGCCAGCAAACTCCGGGACAGGGGCGACGAGCAGTACTTC,CASKLRDRGDEQYF
TRBV12-5,TRBJ1-3,-,-,TGTGCTAGTGGTTTGGTATTAGGGGTAGACGGAAACACCATATATTTT,CASGLVLGVDGNTIYF
TRBV4-2,TRBJ2-3,-,-,TGTGCCAGCAGCCAAGGTGGCTCCGGCACAGATACGCAGTATTTT,CASSQGGSGTDTQYF
TRBV19,TRBJ1-4,-,-,TGTGCCAGTAGTACGGGAGGGACAACTAATGAAAAACTGTTTTTT,CASSTGGTTNEKLFF
TRBV6-5,TRBJ2-7,TRBD1,-,TGTGCCAGCAGTTCACGACAGGGGGCAACCTACGAGCAGTACTTC,CASSSRQGATYEQYF
TRBV5-1,TRBJ2-2,-,-,TGCGCCAGCAGCTTAAATAGGGGAACCGGGGAGCTGTTTTTT,CASSLNRGTGELFF
TRBV3-1/TRBV3-2,TRBJ1-3,-,-,TGTGCCACCCAGGGAGGTGGAAACACCATATATTTT,CATQGGGNTIYF
TRBV24-1,TRBJ2-2,-,-,TGTGCCACCAGTGATTCTGCCCCTGCACATTGGGCCGGGGAGCTGTTTTTT,CATSDSAPAHWAGELFF
TRBV6-1,TRBJ1-5,-,-,TGTGCCAGCAGTGAGCGACGGCAGGGGATTCAGCCCCAGCATTTT,CASSERRQGIQPQHF
TRBV7-3,TRBJ2-2,-,few,TGTGCCAGCAGCTTGCGGGCCGTAAGGAACACCGGGGAGCTGTTTTTT,CASSLRAVRNTGELFF
TRBV7-7,TRBJ2-1,TRBD1,-,TGTGCCAGCAGCCCAATCCCGGGACAGGGCTATGAGCAGTTCTTC,CASSPIPGQGYEQFF
TRBV7-8,TRBJ1-3,-,-,TGTGCCAGCAGCTTCCTTCGGACCGGAAACACCATATATTTT,CASSFLRTGNTIYF
TRBV5-8,TRBJ2-3,TRBD2,-,TGTGCCAGCATCCGGGGGGGTAGTTCGCAGTATTTT,CASIRGGSSQYF
TRBV27,TRBJ1-1,-,-,TGTGCCAGCAGTTTTTGGGAGTTCAATGAAGCTTTCTTT,CASSFWEFNEAFF
TRBV4-1,TRBJ2-2,TRBD1,few,TGCGCCAGCAGCCGAAGACAGGGGACCGGGGAGCTGTTTTTT,CASSRRQGTGELFF
TRBV6-5,TRBJ2-1,TRBD2,-,TGTGCCAGCGGCCCGAGCGGGGGGACATCCAATGAGCAGTTCTTC,CASGPSGGTSNEQFF
TRBV19,TRBJ1-2,-,-,TGTGCCAGTAGTGGTCAGATCTATGGCTACACCTTC,CASSGQIYGYTF
TRBV5-5,TRBJ1-2,TRBD1,-,TGTGCCAGCAGCTTGCATGGTTCCGGGACAGGGATCTACACCTTC,CASSLHGSGTGIYTF
TRBV6-5,TRBJ2-2,-,-,TGTGCCAGCACGAGGGAGAACACCGGGGAGCTGTTTTTT,CASTRENTGELFF
TRBV7-6,TRBJ2-2,TRBD1,-,TGTGCCAGCAGCACCAGACAGGGGACGGTCCCCGGGGAGCTGTTTTTT,CASSTRQGTVPGELFF
TRBV6-5,TRBJ1-5,-,-,TGTGCCAGCAGTTACTCGAGAGGCCCGAATCAGCCCCAGCATTTT,CASSYSRGPNQPQHF
TRBV28,TRBJ2-7,-,-,TGTGCCAGCAGCCTAGCCTACGAGCAGTACTTC,CASSLAYEQYF